Detailed here is one T cell receptor beta chain. This sample stems from a study of blood T cell repertoires in COVID-19. Looking at the study overall: Acute-phase and convalescent COVID-19 samples originated in the United States, Italy and Spain. In each case, the material was cDNA or gDNA derived from T cells, B-cell-depleted T cells, or PBMCs.

Germline CDR1 reads SNHLY; CDR2 reads FYNNEI. This CDR3 contains 16 residues. V shed 4 bases, J shed 2 bases, and the junction held 11 bases outside the gene matches. In terms of age and location, participants ranged from about 18 to 100 years and lived in about 25 US areas. Each participant's cohort was designated according to participant-reported clinical history. Clones were sequenced by immunoSEQ multiplex PCR, and TCRdb holds only the in-frame ones, with some missing. The table lists around 320,000 clones, around 89% of them singletons. Sample: PBMCs or T cells enriched from blood (not recorded which). J is TRBJ2-7 and V is TRBV2, with 7 positions matching TRBD2. This TCR came from a woman aged 18-35 years with acute COVID-19. CDR3 DNA: TGTGCCAGCAGTGTTCTACTAGCGACCCCTACCTACGAGCAGTACTTC. Encoded protein: CASSVLLATPTYEQYF.